This TCR beta chain was obtained from a study of OX40 agonist ivuxolimab in advanced cancers. Study-level points and caveats: Averaging showed that CD8+ T cells had more expanded clones than CD4+ did. Some nonresponders likewise displayed low normalized T-cell clonal expansion. Individuals who were partial responders at 0.1-3.0 mg/kg had clonal expansion that ranked among the lowest.

Only in-frame clones appear in the TCRdb table, and some are missing; sequencing was by immunoSEQ multiplex PCR. The sample has some 70,000 clones; 91% are singletons. The CDR3 is 14 amino acids. Germline V CDR1 and CDR2: SGHNT, YENEEA. The V end lost 0 bases, the J end lost 6 bases, and 9 bases lay between the germline ends. A word on this clone: Its matching antigen is unknown.

This receptor was taken from an adult with an advanced solid tumor such as melanoma, head and neck, liver or kidney cancer. The V gene is TRBV11-3, the J gene TRBJ2-1; D remains ambiguous. Material: CD4+ or CD8+ T cells sorted from blood, obtained in a trial of the OX40 agonist ivuxolimab. The CDR3 loop is CASSLDQTANEQFF. DNA for the CDR3: TGTGCCAGCAGCTTAGATCAAACAGCCAATGAGCAGTTCTTC.